Below are 25 T cell receptor beta chains sequenced from a single sample in a study of cytomegalovirus exposure and HLA in healthy donors. The PCR had 60 Vbeta and 13 Jbeta primers. The table came from immunoSEQ multiplex PCR; TCRdb's copy has only in-frame clones and leaves some out. The sample has about 170,000 clones, 75% to 90% seen once. The sequencing sample was made of PBMCs. Every receptor here comes from a man aged 25 to 40 in good health and CMV-seropositive.

CDR3 sequence reads: CASSRDRGQYTF. CDR3 nucleotides: TGTGCCAGCAGTCGGGACAGGGGGCAGTACACCTTC. V gene TRBV6-5 combines with J gene TRBJ1-2; 12 bases align to TRBD1. In germline, CDR1 is MNHEY, CDR2 SVGAGI. V gave up 5 bases and J gave up 11 bases; unmatched junction bases: 3. The CDR3 is 12 residues long.

The chain recombines TRBV5-1 with TRBJ2-5; 9 bases are shared with TRBD1. The CDR3 length is 19 residues. The V gene end was trimmed by 3 bases and the J gene end by 1 base; junction bases not matched to a gene: 16. Germline lookup yields CDR1 SGHRS and CDR2 YFSETQ. CDR3 amino acids: CASSSGGTGWVSAQETQYF. The CDR3 DNA reads as TGCGCCAGCAGCTCTGGCGGGACAGGGTGGGTCTCAGCCCAAGAGACCCAGTACTTC.

The chain links TRBV2 to TRBJ2-1, with D possibly matching TRBD2 (6 bases). Between the trimmed V and J ends, which lost 8 bases and 7 bases, there was a span of 18 bases. The CDR3 spans 14 residues. CDR1 is SNHLY, CDR2 FYNNEI, per germline. CDR3 nucleotide sequence: TGTGCCAGCGGTTCGGGACTTCAAAGGAATGAGCAGTTCTTC. Translation: CASGSGLQRNEQFF.

This clone was seen more than once but under ten times. Here the CDR3 DNA reads TGTGCCAGCAGTGTCGACAGGGGGCTAAATTCACCCCTCCACTTT. Residues: CASSVDRGLNSPLHF. V gene TRBV2 combines with J gene TRBJ1-6; 10 positions agree with TRBD1. V lost 4 bases, J lost 7 bases, and 4 bases stayed unmatched. The CDR3 has 15 residues. The V gene's germline CDR1 is SNHLY and CDR2 FYNNEI.

The rearrangement joins TRBV11-2 to TRBJ2-1; 8 nucleotides match TRBD2. CDR3 size: 14 residues. Germline lookup yields CDR1 SGHAT and CDR2 FQNNGV. The V segment lost 7 bases and the J segment 7 bases; nucleotides outside the gene matches: 9. CDR3 DNA: TGTGCCAGCACCCCGGGACTAGAGTTTAATGAGCAGTTCTTC. Translating it yields CASTPGLEFNEQFF.

The J gene is TRBJ1-1, the V gene TRBV6-1; D gene unclear. V was clipped by 1 base and J by 0 bases, with 6 bases between them. Germline V lookup: CDR1 MNHNS, CDR2 SASEGT. This CDR3 is built from 14 residues. The CDR3 bases are TGTGCCAGCAGTGAAGGCGCCCTGAACACTGAAGCTTTCTTT. Its protein is CASSEGALNTEAFF.

The rearrangement uses TRBV4-1 and TRBJ2-2; unclear D gene. Germline V gene sequence: CDR1 MGHRA, CDR2 YSYEKL. Trimming stripped 1 base from V and 6 bases from J, with 12 bases between. CDR3 length: 15 amino acids. The chain's CDR3 is CASSQGPLLAGELFF. The CDR3 nucleotides read TGCGCCAGCAGCCAAGGCCCCCTACTGGCCGGGGAGCTGTTTTTT.

The table lists this clone with a few counts. The chain has TRBV10-3 and TRBJ2-4; no reliable D call. Trimming stripped 2 bases from V and 0 bases from J, with 8 bases between. The germline CDR1 and CDR2 sequences are ENHRY and SYGVKD. The CDR3 totals 15 residues. The CDR3 is CAISEDDIAKNIQYF. The CDR3 DNA sequence: TGTGCCATCAGTGAGGACGACATAGCCAAAAACATTCAGTACTTC.

This clone was counted a few times. V and J are TRBV27 and TRBJ2-5; 9 positions match TRBD2. There are 15 residues in the CDR3. Germline CDR1 is MNHEY and CDR2 is SMNVEV (reference sequence). With 1 base clipped from V and 5 bases from J, the junction kept 5 bases outside the gene matches. The CDR3 sequence is CASSLLRGGTETQYF. The CDR3 nucleotides are TGTGCCAGCAGTTTATTGCGGGGGGGCACCGAGACCCAGTACTTC.

This chain links TRBV7-9 with TRBJ2-3; TRBD2 agrees at 9 bases. After removal of 5 bases from V and 0 bases from J, the junction contained 9 bases not matched to a gene. The CDR3 is 17 residues long. From germline, CDR1 is SEHNR and CDR2 FQNEAQ (reference sequence). This CDR3 is CASSIPSSGASTDTQYF. Written as DNA, the CDR3 is TGTGCCAGCAGCATACCCTCTAGCGGGGCTAGCACAGATACGCAGTATTTT.

This clone is a singleton in its sample. The CDR3 coding sequence is TGTGCCAGTAGTATTCTAGCGGGAGGGCCTTTGGATGAGCAGTTCTTC. It codes for CASSILAGGPLDEQFF. This sequence joins TRBV19 and TRBJ2-1, with 12 bases lining up with TRBD2. Germline CDR1 is LNHDA and CDR2 is SQIVND (reference sequence). V was clipped by 3 bases and J by 8 bases; unmatched bases: 8. CDR3 length equals 16 residues.

In this sample, this clone turned up once. The chain is built from TRBV10-1 and TRBJ2-1, with TRBD1 as a possible D gene (6 bases). Trimming pared 6 bases from V and 4 bases from J, leaving 22 bases between. From germline, CDR1 is WNHNN and CDR2 SYGVQD (reference sequence). CDR3 length equals 17 residues. CDR3 protein: CASSPRNQGRGYNEQFF. Written as DNA, the CDR3 is TGCGCCAGCAGCCCCCGGAACCAGGGTAGGGGGTACAATGAGCAGTTCTTC.

V and J are TRBV5-1 and TRBJ1-3; 10 bases fit TRBD1. Per the germline V gene, CDR1 is SGHRS and CDR2 is YFSETQ. Unmatched junction bases numbered 7, after V lost 4 bases and J lost 6 bases. The CDR3 sequence is 15 residues long. CDR3 residues: CASSLGDRGPNTIYF. CDR3 sequence (DNA): TGCGCCAGCAGCCTAGGGGACAGGGGCCCAAACACCATATATTTT.

This chain joins TRBV29-1 and TRBJ1-2; 7 bases are shared with TRBD1. V shed 7 bases, J shed 8 bases, and the junction held 19 bases outside the gene matches. The CDR3 runs to 15 residues. CDR1 and CDR2 (germline): SQVTM, ANQGSEA. CDR3 residues: CSAHSGTVPPGGYTF. CDR3 bases: TGCAGCGCACATTCCGGGACAGTCCCACCGGGAGGCTACACCTTC. Using reference TRBV29-1 and TRBJ1-2 for the parts outside the CDR3, the full variable domain is SAVISQKPSRDICQRGTSLTIQCQVDSQVTMMFWYRQQPGQSLTLIATANQGSEATYESGFVIDKFPISRPNLTFSTLTVSNMSPEDSSIYLCSAHSGTVPPGGYTFGSGTRLTVV.

The J gene is TRBJ2-5, the V gene TRBV7-9; 8 bases are shared with TRBD2. The junction had 7 bases not matched to a gene; V was cut back by 0 bases and J by 4 bases. Germline V gene data show CDR1 as SEHNR and CDR2 as FQNEAQ (reference sequence). This CDR3 is built from 16 residues. The CDR3 reads CASSLAGLAGTETQYF. In DNA form, the CDR3 reads TGTGCCAGCAGCTTAGCCGGGCTAGCGGGTACAGAGACCCAGTACTTC.

The chain employs TRBV6-1 and TRBJ1-5, with D perhaps TRBD1 (5 bases). CDR3 length: 14 residues. Germline V gene data show CDR1 as MNHNS and CDR2 as SASEGT. The germline V and J ends were trimmed by 3 bases and 5 bases, with 11 bases remaining between them. The CDR3 coding sequence is TGTGCCAGCAGTGATTCGGGGGGAGATCAGCCCCAGCATTTT. This codes for CASSDSGGDQPQHF.

The V and J genes are TRBV5-1 and TRBJ1-1, with D possibly matching TRBD1 (5 bases). The germline V gene encodes CDR1 SGHRS and CDR2 YFSETQ. The CDR3 has 19 amino acids. Deletions cut 1 base from V and 1 base from J, with 23 bases between. The CDR3 region has the DNA TGCGCCAGCAGCTTGACCGCGGTTCGGCAGGGTAGCGGGAACACTGAAGCTTTCTTT. Translation gives CASSLTAVRQGSGNTEAFF.

This rearrangement joins TRBV19 to TRBJ2-7; 7 nucleotides align to TRBD1. Germline CDR1 reads LNHDA; CDR2 reads SQIVND (reference sequence). This CDR3 spans 15 amino acids. Trimming took 2 bases from V and 5 from J; bases not matched to a gene: 9. The CDR3: CASSIFAVTGNEQYF. As DNA, the CDR3 is TGTGCCAGTAGTATATTTGCAGTGACAGGGAACGAGCAGTACTTC.

The chain couples TRBV27 to TRBJ2-2; weak D call: TRBD1 (6 bases). The CDR3 covers 17 residues. The ends were cut back, 5 bases at V and 2 bases at J, with 18 bases in the middle. Germline V gene lookup returns CDR1 MNHEY and CDR2 SMNVEV (reference sequence). CDR3 protein: CASSPEPGTINTGELFF. In DNA, the CDR3 is TGTGCCAGCAGTCCGGAACCCGGGACAATTAACACCGGGGAGCTGTTTTTT.

The chain employs TRBV19 and TRBJ2-5; 8 bases map to TRBD1. Germline V gene lookup returns CDR1 LNHDA and CDR2 SQIVND (reference sequence). This CDR3 has 14 residues. V lost 4 bases and J lost 5; bases outside the gene matches: 6. The CDR3 DNA is TGTGCCAGTAGTAAAGGACAGGGTGTGGAGACCCAGTACTTC. Protein: CASSKGQGVETQYF.

This clone was detected only a few times. The chain uses TRBV10-3 and TRBJ1-2; 12 positions agree with TRBD1. The CDR3 sequence is 17 residues long. After removal of 6 bases from V and 4 bases from J, the junction contained 12 bases not matched to a gene. CDR1 and CDR2 (germline): ENHRY, SYGVKD. CDR3 residues: CAISQRGQGAQSYGYTF. In DNA, the CDR3 is TGTGCCATCAGCCAGAGGGGACAGGGGGCGCAATCCTATGGCTACACCTTC.

This chain links TRBV29-1 with TRBJ2-7; 8 positions agree with TRBD1. V trimming: 7 bases; J trimming: 2 bases; junction bases outside the gene matches: 7. The CDR3 covers 13 residues. Germline-derived CDR1 and CDR2 are SQVTM and ANQGSEA. The CDR3 DNA follows: TGCAGCGCAACGGGACAGGCAACCTACGAGCAGTACTTC. This encodes CSATGQATYEQYF.

The chain recombines TRBV7-2 with TRBJ1-2, with TRBD1 matching 10 bases. The CDR3 has 15 amino acids. The junction had 7 bases not matched to a gene; V was cut back by 5 bases and J by 4 bases. CDR1 and CDR2 (germline): SGHTA, FQGNSA. CDR3 nucleotides: TGTGCCAGCAGCCCGGACAGGGGGGATCCCTATGGCTACACCTTC. This translates into CASSPDRGDPYGYTF.

This clone turned up a few times. J is TRBJ1-2 and V is TRBV7-2; D remains ambiguous. The CDR3 has 13 amino acids. V shed 4 bases and J shed 8 bases, with 14 bases lying between them. Germline CDR1 reads SGHTA; CDR2 reads FQGNSA. This chain's CDR3 is CASSSGVGYGYTF. The CDR3 DNA follows: TGTGCCAGCAGCTCCGGGGTGGGATACGGCTACACCTTC.

CDR3 bases: TGTGCCAGCAGCTTAGGTTCGTCAGGGGAGGGCTACGAGCAGTACTTC. Residues: CASSLGSSGEGYEQYF. The V gene is TRBV11-3, the J gene TRBJ2-7, with D possibly TRBD2 on 7 matching bases. CDR3 length: 16 residues. In germline, CDR1 is SGHNT, CDR2 YENEEA. Deletions cut 1 base from V and 3 bases from J, with 16 bases between.